Given below is one TCR beta chain in context. Germline CDR1 SGDLS, CDR2 YYNGEE. CDR3 length: 12 amino acids. The ends lost 3 bases at V and 8 bases at J; junction bases unmatched: 3. This sample was included in a study of blood T cell repertoires in COVID-19. At the level of the study: Recovered status in Cohort 3 required two negative PCRs, clearance, or symptom resolution. Researchers got acute and convalescent COVID-19 samples from the United States, Italy and Spain.

This table comes from immunoSEQ multiplex PCR, and its TCRdb copy is limited to in-frame clones, with some not included. The sample has hundreds of thousands of clones, 86% seen once. Ages ranged from roughly 18 to 100 years, with residence in more than 20 US areas. Participants reported their clinical history, and cohort assignment relied on those reports. The source is a woman between 45 and 60 years old in a cohort exposed to, infected with or recovered from COVID-19 (not recorded which). This rearrangement joins TRBV9 to TRBJ1-1, with 8 bases lining up with TRBD1. Sequencing input: PBMCs or T cells enriched from blood (not recorded which). CDR3 DNA: TGTGCCAGCAGCGGACGACAGGGGGAAGCTTTCTTT. It specifies CASSGRQGEAFF.